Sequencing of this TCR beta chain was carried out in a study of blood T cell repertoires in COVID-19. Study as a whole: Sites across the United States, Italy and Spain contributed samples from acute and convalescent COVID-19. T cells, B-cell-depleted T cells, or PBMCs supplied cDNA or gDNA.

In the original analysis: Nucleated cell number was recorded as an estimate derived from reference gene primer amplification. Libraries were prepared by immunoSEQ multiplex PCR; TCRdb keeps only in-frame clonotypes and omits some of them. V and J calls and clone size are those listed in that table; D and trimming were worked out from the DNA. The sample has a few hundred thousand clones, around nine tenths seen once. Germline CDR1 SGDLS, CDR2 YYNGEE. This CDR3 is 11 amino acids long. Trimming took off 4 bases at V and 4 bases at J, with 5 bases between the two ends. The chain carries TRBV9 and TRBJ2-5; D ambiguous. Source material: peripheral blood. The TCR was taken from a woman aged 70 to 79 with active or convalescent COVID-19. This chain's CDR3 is CASSPGETQYF. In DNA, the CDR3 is TGTGCCAGCAGCCCAGGAGAGACCCAGTACTTC.